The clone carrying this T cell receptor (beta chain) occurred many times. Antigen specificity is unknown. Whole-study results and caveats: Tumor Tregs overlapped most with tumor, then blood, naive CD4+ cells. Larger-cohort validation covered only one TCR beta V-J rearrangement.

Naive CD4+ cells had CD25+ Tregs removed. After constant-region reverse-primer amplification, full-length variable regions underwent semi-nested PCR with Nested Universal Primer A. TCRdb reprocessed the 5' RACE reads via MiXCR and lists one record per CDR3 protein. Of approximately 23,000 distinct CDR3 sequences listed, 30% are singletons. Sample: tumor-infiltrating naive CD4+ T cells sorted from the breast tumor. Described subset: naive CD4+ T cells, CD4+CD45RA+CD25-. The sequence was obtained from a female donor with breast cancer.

This CDR3 is CASTTGRGEQFF. CDR3 sequence (DNA): TGTGCCAGCACCACGGGGAGGGGTGAGCAGTTCTTC. The chain combines TRBV6-6 with TRBJ2-1; 7 bases are shared with TRBD2. The junction had 6 bases not matched to a gene; V was cut back by 7 bases and J by 9 bases. The CDR3 totals 12 residues. Germline lookup yields CDR1 MNHNY and CDR2 SVGAGI (reference sequence).